This TCR beta chain was identified during a study of cytomegalovirus exposure and HLA in healthy donors. This CDR3 region has 12 residues. V lost 7 bases to trimming and J lost 5 bases; unmatched junction nucleotides: 6. Germline-derived CDR1 and CDR2 are SQVTM and ANQGSEA. Both 60 Vbeta primers and 13 Jbeta primers went into the PCR. The protocol was immunoSEQ multiplex PCR, while the TCRdb copy is restricted to in-frame clones and leaves out a portion. The sample has some 180,000 clones; approximately 86% are singletons. This chain connects TRBV29-1 to TRBJ2-7; 9 bases match TRBD1. The sequence was obtained from a boy aged 2-9 years in good health and CMV-seronegative. Sequenced material: PBMCs. The CDR3 spells CSGGTGRHEQYF. The CDR3 region has the DNA TGCAGCGGCGGGACAGGGAGACACGAGCAGTACTTC.